These 32 T cell receptor beta chains came from one sample sequenced in a study of T cell responses to AZD1222 COVID-19 vaccine. The repertoire was sequenced with immunoSEQ multiplex PCR; TCRdb's copy has only in-frame clones and lacks some. Found here are 150,000 to 200,000 clones, approximately 92% of them singletons; the top ten hold approximately 4%. Sequencing was performed on peripheral blood, taken 28 days after the second dose of the MenACWY control vaccine. The receptor set was obtained from an adult who received the MenACWY meningococcal vaccine as a control.

The rearrangement links TRBV7-9 to TRBJ1-5, with D unclear. In germline, CDR1 is SEHNR, CDR2 FQNEAQ (reference sequence). V was shortened by 1 base and J by 5 bases, with 6 bases between the two germline ends. This CDR3 is built from 13 residues. In DNA, the CDR3 is TGTGCCAGCAGCTTAGAGACGTATCAGCCCCAGCATTTT. Translating it yields CASSLETYQPQHF.

V and J are TRBV3-1 (or the pseudogene TRBV3-2) and TRBJ1-4; maybe TRBD1 (5 bases). This CDR3 has 15 amino acids. Deletions cut 3 bases from V and 4 bases from J, with 12 bases between. Germline CDR1 and CDR2: LGHDT and YNNKEL (reference sequence). CDR3 amino acids: CASSQARGGNEKLFF. CDR3 DNA: TGTGCCAGCAGCCAGGCACGGGGCGGTAATGAAAAACTGTTTTTT.

The rearrangement uses TRBV4-1 and TRBJ1-2; D is uncertain. CDR1 and CDR2 (germline): MGHRA, YSYEKL. The CDR3 sequence is 13 residues long. Trimming removed 1 base from V and 2 bases from J, with 5 bases in between. CDR3 bases: TGCGCCAGCAGCCAAGGGGTCAACTATGGCTACACCTTC. Translated, it gives CASSQGVNYGYTF.

This rearrangement joins TRBV7-9 to TRBJ1-3, with TRBD1 as a possible D gene (5 bases). The CDR3 is 14 residues long. Trimming removed 2 bases at V and 4 bases at J, with 9 bases between. Germline V CDR1 and CDR2: SEHNR, FQNEAQ (reference sequence). CDR3 coding DNA: TGTGCCAGCAGCTTAAAGGGGATCGGAAACACCATATATTTT. This sequence encodes CASSLKGIGNTIYF.

V usage is TRBV30 and J usage is TRBJ2-7, with TRBD2 matching 9 bases. CDR1 GTSNPN and CDR2 SVGIG come from the germline V gene (reference sequence). The CDR3 loop spans 14 amino acids. With 0 bases clipped from V and 1 base from J, the junction kept 1 base outside the gene matches. This CDR3 is CAWSVSGGSYEQYF. The DNA of the CDR3 is TGTGCCTGGAGTGTAAGCGGGGGGTCCTACGAGCAGTACTTC. Full variable domain (remainder filled in from reference TRBV30 and TRBJ2-7): SQTIHQWPATLVQPVGSPLSLECTVEGTSNPNLYWYRQAAGRGLQLLFYSVGIGQISSEVPQNLSASRPQDRQFILSSKKLLLSDSGFYLCAWSVSGGSYEQYFGPGTRLTVT.

V usage is TRBV6-2 or TRBV6-3 and J usage is TRBJ1-5, with 9 bases aligning to TRBD1. This CDR3 is built from 15 residues. Germline V gene lookup returns CDR1 MNHEY and CDR2 SVGEGT. With V trimmed by 5 bases and J by 7 bases, 9 bases remained unmatched. For the CDR3, the DNA is TGTGCCAGCAGTACCCGGGACAGGGTGAGCCAGCCCCAGCATTTT. Translated: CASSTRDRVSQPQHF.

V and J are TRBV28 and TRBJ2-7; maybe TRBD1 (5 bases). The CDR3 length is 16 residues. V was cut by 7 bases and J by 5 bases, with 24 bases left in between. Germline CDR1 and CDR2: MDHEN and SYDVKM. The CDR3 sequence: CASISRSAGLIDEQYF. In DNA, the CDR3 is TGTGCCAGCATCTCGAGATCCGCAGGGTTGATTGACGAGCAGTACTTC.

This chain uses TRBV19 with TRBJ1-6; D gene uncertain. Germline CDR1 LNHDA, CDR2 SQIVND (reference sequence). The ends were cut back, 3 bases at V and 7 bases at J, with 10 bases in the middle. This CDR3 has 14 residues. CDR3 sequence (DNA): TGTGCCAGTAGTATTTTCGCGGTGAATTCACCCCTCCACTTT. This encodes CASSIFAVNSPLHF. The whole variable domain, remainder taken from reference TRBV19 and TRBJ1-6, is DGGITQSPKYLFRKEGQNVTLSCEQNLNHDAMYWYRQDPGQGLRLIYYSQIVNDFQKGDIAEGYSVSREKKESFPLTVTSAQKNPTAFYLCASSIFAVNSPLHFGNGTRLTVT.

The V and J genes are TRBV27 and TRBJ2-1; 8 bases align to TRBD2. The CDR3 is 14 residues long. After removal of 4 bases from V and 7 bases from J, the junction contained 6 bases not matched to a gene. CDR1 and CDR2 (germline): MNHEY, SMNVEV (reference sequence). CDR3 region: CASSSGRALNEQFF. CDR3 in DNA: TGTGCCAGCAGTTCCGGGAGGGCCTTAAATGAGCAGTTCTTC.

This rearrangement joins TRBV27 to TRBJ2-2; D call uncertain. The V end was cut by 3 bases, the J end by 2 bases, with 4 bases between. Germline CDR1 MNHEY, CDR2 SMNVEV (reference sequence). The length of the CDR3 is 13 residues. The CDR3 spells CASSFFNTGELFF. CDR3 sequence (DNA): TGTGCCAGCAGTTTCTTCAACACCGGGGAGCTGTTTTTT.

V and J are TRBV2 and TRBJ1-5; no definite D call. This CDR3 contains 15 residues. Trimming stripped 7 bases from V and 1 base from J, with 14 bases between. Germline CDR1 reads SNHLY; CDR2 reads FYNNEI. CDR3 loop: CASKFRPGSNQPQHF. The DNA for the CDR3 is TGTGCCAGCAAGTTCCGCCCGGGGAGCAATCAGCCCCAGCATTTT. The entire variable domain, with the rest obtained from reference TRBV2 and TRBJ1-5, is as follows: EPEVTQTPSHQVTQMGQEVILRCVPISNHLYFYWYRQILGQKVEFLVSFYNNEISEKSEIFDDQFSVERPDGSNFTLKIRSTKLEDSAMYFCASKFRPGSNQPQHFGDGTRLSIL.

The V and J genes are TRBV2 and TRBJ2-1; TRBD1 or TRBD2 may be the D gene (5 bases each). CDR1 and CDR2 (germline): SNHLY, FYNNEI. This CDR3 comprises 13 residues. V dropped 10 bases and J dropped 0 bases, with 10 bases sitting between them. CDR3 nucleotides: TGTGCCAAGGGGACGGACTCCTACAATGAGCAGTTCTTC. This translates into CAKGTDSYNEQFF. The full variable domain, its missing parts supplied by reference TRBV2 and TRBJ2-1, is EPEVTQTPSHQVTQMGQEVILRCVPISNHLYFYWYRQILGQKVEFLVSFYNNEISEKSEIFDDQFSVERPDGSNFTLKIRSTKLEDSAMYFCAKGTDSYNEQFFGPGTRLTVL.

The rearrangement uses TRBV3-1 (or the pseudogene TRBV3-2) and TRBJ1-3, with D hard to call. The V end lost 1 base, the J end lost 2 bases, and 9 bases lay between the germline ends. CDR3 length: 15 residues. Looked up from germline, CDR1 is LGHDT and CDR2 is YNNKEL (reference sequence). The CDR3 sequence: CASSQVQAAGNTIYF. Here the CDR3 DNA reads TGTGCCAGCAGCCAAGTCCAGGCGGCTGGAAACACCATATATTTT.

The chain is built from TRBV24-1 and TRBJ2-7; possible D gene TRBD1, 6 bases. CDR3 size: 15 residues. Germline V gene data show CDR1 as KGHDR and CDR2 as SFDVKD. Deletions cut 3 bases from V and 3 bases from J, with 14 bases between. This CDR3 reads CATSDPGQPVYEQYF. CDR3 nucleotide sequence: TGTGCCACCAGTGATCCCGGACAGCCGGTCTACGAGCAGTACTTC.

This clone was picked up a small number of times. The J gene is TRBJ2-2, the V gene TRBV7-6; D might be TRBD2 (6 bases). Germline loops: CDR1 SGHVS, CDR2 FNYEAQ. This CDR3 has 15 amino acids. The V gene lost 5 bases and the J gene lost 7 bases, with 17 bases spanning the gap. In DNA, the CDR3 is TGTGCCAGCAGCCCCCTCGGGAGAGTGGGCGGGGAGCTGTTTTTT. Translated: CASSPLGRVGGELFF.

This chain connects TRBV3-1 (or the pseudogene TRBV3-2) to TRBJ1-5; no definite D call. Trimming took 0 bases from V and 0 from J, leaving 6 bases between them. The germline gives CDR1 LGHDT, CDR2 YNNKEL (reference sequence). CDR3 size: 15 residues. The CDR3 region is CASSQDPSSNQPQHF. The DNA for the CDR3 is TGTGCCAGCAGCCAAGATCCCAGTAGCAATCAGCCCCAGCATTTT.

J is TRBJ1-2 and V is TRBV30; tentative D call: TRBD1 (6 bases). Trimming shortened V by 2 bases and J by 5 bases, and 9 bases separated the two germline ends. The CDR3 has 12 amino acids. CDR1 and CDR2 (germline): GTSNPN, SVGIG (reference sequence). The CDR3 sequence is CAWSPTGYGYTF. DNA of the CDR3: TGTGCCTGGAGTCCAACAGGGTATGGCTACACCTTC. Full variable domain (outside the CDR3, taken from reference TRBV30 and TRBJ1-2): SQTIHQWPATLVQPVGSPLSLECTVEGTSNPNLYWYRQAAGRGLQLLFYSVGIGQISSEVPQNLSASRPQDRQFILSSKKLLLSDSGFYLCAWSPTGYGYTFGSGTRLTVV.

The chain combines TRBV5-1 with TRBJ2-5; 9 bases are shared with TRBD2. The CDR3 length is 15 residues. CDR1 and CDR2 (germline): SGHRS, YFSETQ. Trimming took 4 bases from V and 4 from J; bases not matched to a gene: 8. DNA of the CDR3: TGCGCCAGCAGCGGGGTAGCGGGAGTCGGAGAGACCCAGTACTTC. Its protein product is CASSGVAGVGETQYF.

The chain joins TRBV5-6 to TRBJ1-3; 7 bases are a match to TRBD1. Germline values: CDR1 SGHDT, CDR2 YYEEEE. The CDR3 runs 16 residues. V trimming: 5 bases; J trimming: 0 bases; junction bases outside the gene matches: 8. The CDR3 sequence is CASRRQGGSSGNTIYF. DNA for the CDR3: TGTGCCAGCAGACGACAGGGAGGGTCCTCTGGAAACACCATATATTTT.

The V and J genes are TRBV10-3 and TRBJ2-1; D gene unclear. Germline V lookup: CDR1 ENHRY, CDR2 SYGVKD. CDR3 length: 13 residues. V was clipped by 3 bases and J by 10 bases, with 13 bases between them. The CDR3 loop reads CAISDGGKTEQFF. The CDR3 DNA sequence: TGTGCCATCAGTGACGGCGGCAAGACGGAGCAGTTCTTC.

In DNA, the CDR3 is TGTGCCAGCAGCGTAGGGGGGACTAGCAGCAATGAGCAGTTCTTC. This gives the protein CASSVGGTSSNEQFF. V and J are TRBV9 and TRBJ2-1; 9 bases match TRBD2. Germline values: CDR1 SGDLS, CDR2 YYNGEE. The CDR3 runs 15 residues. The junction had 4 bases not matched to a gene; V was cut back by 0 bases and J by 6 bases.

The chain uses TRBV9 and TRBJ2-7, with a weak D call TRBD2 (6 bases). The ends were cut back, 4 bases at V and 3 bases at J, with 14 bases in the middle. The CDR3 sequence is 14 residues long. CDR1 is SGDLS, CDR2 YYNGEE, per germline. The DNA of the CDR3 is TGTGCCAGCAGCCTCCGGGAGTCCCGCTACGAGCAGTACTTC. Protein: CASSLRESRYEQYF. The full variable domain, completed using reference TRBV9 and TRBJ2-7, is DSGVTQTPKHLITATGQRVTLRCSPRSGDLSVYWYQQSLDQGLQFLIQYYNGEERAKGNILERFSAQQFPDLHSELNLSSLELGDSALYFCASSLRESRYEQYFGPGTRLTVT.

The rearrangement joins TRBV5-1 to TRBJ1-2; D is possibly TRBD1 (5 bases). The germline V and J ends were trimmed by 4 bases and 9 bases, with 25 bases remaining between them. Germline values: CDR1 SGHRS, CDR2 YFSETQ. The length of the CDR3 is 16 residues. The CDR3 loop is CASSLTAGGGVESYTF. The CDR3 DNA follows: TGCGCCAGCAGCCTCACCGCGGGCGGGGGGGTAGAAAGCTACACCTTC.

The chain combines TRBV5-4 with TRBJ2-2; maybe TRBD2 (6 bases). CDR3 length equals 13 residues. V was shortened by 4 bases and J by 7 bases, with 11 bases between the two germline ends. Germline CDR1 reads SGHNT; CDR2 reads YYREEE (reference sequence). The CDR3: CASSQAGRGELFF. CDR3 coding DNA: TGTGCCAGCAGCCAGGCGGGGCGCGGGGAGCTGTTTTTT.

V gene TRBV9 combines with J gene TRBJ2-2; 12 nucleotides align to TRBD2. Germline assignment: CDR1 SGDLS and CDR2 YYNGEE. With V trimmed by 0 bases and J by 5 bases, 8 bases remained unmatched. The CDR3 has 18 amino acids. The CDR3, as DNA: TGTGCCAGCAGCGTAGTTCCGGCTAGCGGGAGGGTAACCGGGGAGCTGTTTTTT. Its protein is CASSVVPASGRVTGELFF.

The chain uses TRBV18 and TRBJ2-5; the D is unclear. The germline V and J ends were trimmed by 3 bases and 3 bases, with 8 bases remaining between them. Germline-derived CDR1 and CDR2 are KGHSH and LQKENI. CDR3 size: 13 residues. CDR3 nucleotide sequence: TGTGCCAGCTCACCCCGGCCGGAAGAGACCCAGTACTTC. It is translated as CASSPRPEETQYF.

The rearrangement uses TRBV27 and TRBJ1-3, with no clear D. This CDR3 has 13 amino acids. The V gene's germline CDR1 is MNHEY and CDR2 SMNVEV (reference sequence). V gave up 6 bases and J gave up 8 bases, with 14 bases separating them. The CDR3 nucleotides read TGTGCCAGCAGCCCCCTGGGAACGGACACCATATATTTT. Amino acids: CASSPLGTDTIYF.

This chain links TRBV28 with TRBJ2-1; 13 nucleotides agree with TRBD2. V shed 6 bases, J shed 8 bases, and the junction held 7 bases outside the gene matches. This CDR3 contains 15 residues. The germline gives CDR1 MDHEN, CDR2 SYDVKM. The CDR3 nucleotides are TGTGCCAGCAGATCGACTAGCGGGAGGATCCATGAGCAGTTCTTC. Protein product: CASRSTSGRIHEQFF.

This chain uses TRBV7-3 with TRBJ2-7; 11 nucleotides agree with TRBD2. Germline V lookup: CDR1 SGHTA, CDR2 FQGTGA. The ends lost 5 bases at V and 6 bases at J; junction bases unmatched: 9. The CDR3 covers 15 residues. The CDR3 loop is CASSTRLAGTSEQYF. Written as DNA, the CDR3 is TGTGCCAGCAGCACCCGACTAGCGGGGACCTCCGAGCAGTACTTC.

V is TRBV4-3 and J is TRBJ2-1; D possibly corresponds to TRBD2 (6 bases). The CDR3 spans 16 residues. Germline V lookup: CDR1 LGHNA, CDR2 YSLEER. V was cut by 2 bases and J by 2 bases, with 13 bases left in between. CDR3 loop: CASSQNLLAPYNEQFF. The CDR3 DNA is TGCGCCAGCAGCCAAAACCTTCTAGCGCCCTACAATGAGCAGTTCTTC.

This CDR3 is CASSYSFAGTEAFF. The CDR3, as DNA: TGTGCCAGCAGTTACTCGTTTGCCGGGACTGAAGCTTTCTTT. V is TRBV6-5 and J is TRBJ1-1; D is ambiguous. The ends were cut back, 0 bases at V and 5 bases at J, with 10 bases in the middle. This CDR3 region has 14 residues. Germline V gene sequence: CDR1 MNHEY, CDR2 SVGAGI.

The chain combines TRBV6-5 with TRBJ1-5, with D tentatively TRBD1 (6 bases). Germline CDR1 MNHEY, CDR2 SVGAGI. The CDR3 runs 15 residues. V was cut by 7 bases and J by 3 bases, with 16 bases left in between. CDR3 DNA sequence: TGTGCCAGCAATGCTCGGGGGGCCGACAATCAGCCCCAGCATTTT. Encoded protein: CASNARGADNQPQHF.